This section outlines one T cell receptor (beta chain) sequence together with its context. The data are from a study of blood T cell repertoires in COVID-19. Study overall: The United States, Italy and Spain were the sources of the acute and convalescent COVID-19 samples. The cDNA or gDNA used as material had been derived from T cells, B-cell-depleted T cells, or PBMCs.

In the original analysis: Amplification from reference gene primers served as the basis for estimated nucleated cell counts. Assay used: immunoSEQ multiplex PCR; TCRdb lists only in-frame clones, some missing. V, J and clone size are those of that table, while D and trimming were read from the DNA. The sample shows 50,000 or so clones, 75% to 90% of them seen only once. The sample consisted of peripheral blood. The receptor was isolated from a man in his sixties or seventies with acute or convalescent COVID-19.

In nucleotides, the CDR3 is TGTGCCAGCAGCTTGACTAGCGGGAGAGGGACCGGGGAGCTGTTTTTT. This translates into CASSLTSGRGTGELFF. This chain uses TRBV2 with TRBJ2-2; 12 nucleotides line up with TRBD2. Per germline, CDR1 SNHLY and CDR2 FYNNEI. V gave up 6 bases and J gave up 5 bases; unmatched junction bases: 7. The CDR3 is 16 residues long.